These T cell receptor beta chains were read from a single sample in a study of blood T cell repertoires in COVID-19. Sequencing used immunoSEQ multiplex PCR; TCRdb keeps in-frame clones, though not all of them. The data show around 130,000 clones, around 86% seen once. Sequencing input: peripheral blood. Receptor source: a man aged 35 to 55 with active or convalescent COVID-19. CDR3s include the opening cysteine and the closing phenylalanine or tryptophan. D genes are given only for firm matches. Size values are once, few and many counts, or a class for expanded clones, and some rows have none.

TRBD2	TRBV27	TRBJ2-1	.	CASSSPSGGLLERRTYNEQFF	TGTGCCAGCAGTTCCCCTAGCGGGGGCCTCCTTGAAAGACGTACCTACAATGAGCAGTTCTTC
.	TRBV19	TRBJ2-1	.	CASKPQPFSYNEQFF	TGTGCCAGTAAGCCACAGCCGTTCTCCTACAATGAGCAGTTCTTC
TRBD1	TRBV7-2	TRBJ1-2	.	CASSLEVSGGGNYGYTF	TGTGCCAGCAGCTTAGAGGTTTCAGGGGGCGGTAACTATGGCTACACCTTC
.	TRBV10-3	TRBJ2-7	.	CAISVGDISYEQYF	TGTGCCATCAGTGTCGGGGACATTTCCTACGAGCAGTACTTC
.	TRBV6-4	TRBJ1-1	.	CASSAGRNTEAFF	TGTGCCAGCAGTGCAGGAAGGAACACTGAAGCTTTCTTT
TRBD1	TRBV2	TRBJ2-2	.	CASRAQGALSGELFF	TGTGCCAGCCGAGCACAGGGGGCTCTATCCGGGGAGCTGTTTTTT
TRBD1	TRBV6-5	TRBJ1-2	.	CASQGGGQALGYTF	TGTGCCAGTCAAGGAGGGGGACAGGCGTTAGGCTACACCTTC
.	TRBV5-5	TRBJ1-2	.	CASSHRGGEGYTF	TGTGCCAGCAGTCATAGGGGGGGAGAAGGCTACACCTTC
.	TRBV15	TRBJ1-4	.	CATSTVGTREKLFF	TGTGCCACCAGTACCGTTGGGACAAGAGAAAAACTGTTTTTT
.	TRBV7-6	TRBJ2-1	few	CASSLYSQNYNEQFF	TGTGCCAGCAGCTTATATTCCCAGAACTACAATGAGCAGTTCTTC
TRBD1	TRBV10-1	TRBJ2-6	.	CASSPGTGTKANVLTF	TGCGCCAGCAGTCCCGGGACAGGGACGAAGGCCAACGTCCTGACTTTC
.	TRBV6-1	TRBJ2-2	.	CASSEARPLGAGELFF	TGTGCCAGCAGTGAAGCGAGGCCACTAGGCGCCGGGGAGCTGTTTTTT
.	TRBV25-1	TRBJ2-1	once	CASSDAAGANEQFF	TGTGCCAGCAGTGATGCAGCGGGCGCCAATGAGCAGTTCTTC
TRBD2	TRBV3-1/TRBV3-2	TRBJ2-1	.	CASSQDTSGGHNEQFF	TGTGCCAGCAGCCAAGACACTAGCGGGGGTCACAATGAGCAGTTCTTC
.	TRBV27	TRBJ1-1	once	CASSSRGMNTEAFF	TGTGCCAGCAGTTCGCGGGGTATGAACACTGAAGCTTTCTTT
TRBD1	TRBV19	TRBJ1-1	.	CASTPRQGGLNTEAFF	TGTGCCAGTACCCCAAGACAGGGGGGGTTGAACACTGAAGCTTTCTTT
.	TRBV18	TRBJ2-7	.	CASSPYKSYEQYF	TGTGCCAGCTCACCATACAAGTCCTACGAGCAGTACTTC
TRBD1	TRBV7-3	TRBJ2-3	.	CASSRQGSTDTQYF	TGTGCCAGCAGCAGACAGGGTAGCACAGATACGCAGTATTTT
.	TRBV21-1	TRBJ2-2	.	CASSKAGLAGVEVTGELFF	TGTGCCAGCAGCAAAGCGGGACTAGCGGGGGTAGAGGTCACCGGGGAGCTGTTTTTT
TRBD1	TRBV6-2/TRBV6-3	TRBJ1-6	.	CASSSTGQGPSGSSPLHF	TGTGCCAGCAGTTCAACGGGACAGGGTCCCTCGGGGTCCTCTCCCCTCCACTTT
TRBD1	TRBV4-3	TRBJ2-2	.	CASSRIGQGASGELFF	TGCGCCAGCAGCCGAATAGGACAGGGGGCTTCCGGGGAGCTGTTTTTT
.	TRBV5-4	TRBJ2-7	.	CASSAGGRSSSYEQYF	TGTGCCAGCAGCGCCGGAGGGCGCTCGAGCTCCTACGAGCAGTACTTC
.	TRBV2	TRBJ2-1	.	CASRTTVINEQFF	TGTGCCAGCAGAACGACAGTGATCAATGAGCAGTTCTTC
.	TRBV5-5	TRBJ2-2	.	CASSLGYSNGELFF	TGTGCCAGCAGCTTAGGTTACAGTAACGGGGAGCTGTTTTTT
TRBD1	TRBV19	TRBJ1-4	.	CASSMGPGQGGEKLFF	TGTGCCAGTAGTATGGGACCGGGACAGGGAGGTGAAAAACTGTTTTTT
TRBD2	TRBV7-9	TRBJ2-7	.	CASSLTTSGGRFSYEQYF	TGTGCCAGCAGCTTGACGACTAGCGGGGGGCGTTTTTCCTACGAGCAGTACTTC
TRBD2	TRBV7-3	TRBJ2-3	.	CASSLSGQGGTDTQYF	TGTGCCAGCAGCTTATCGGGCCAGGGAGGGACAGATACGCAGTATTTT
.	TRBV3-1/TRBV3-2	TRBJ2-1	.	CASSPYRSHEQFF	TGTGCCAGCAGCCCCTACAGGTCCCATGAGCAGTTCTTC
.	TRBV7-7	TRBJ2-5	.	CASSSRGNDEETQYF	TGTGCCAGCAGCTCCCGGGGGAACGACGAAGAGACCCAGTACTTC